Below are 21 T cell receptor beta chains sequenced from a single sample in a study of T cell repertoires in cytomegalovirus infection. Each CDR3 protein is one row after TCRdb ran MiXCR on the reads. This sample has under 200,000 distinct CDR3 sequences, with approximately 17% found just once. The specimen sequenced was CD8+ T cells from PBMCs. All receptors derive from a human donor in good health (CMV status not recorded). Some clones in this sample may be carry-over from other donors' samples.

This clonotype was observed a handful of times. The chain is built from TRBV7-9 and TRBJ1-2, with TRBD1 as a possible D gene (5 bases). Trimming removed 5 bases at V and 6 bases at J, with 19 bases between. Germline assignment: CDR1 SEHNR and CDR2 FQNEAQ (reference sequence). The CDR3 is 15 amino acids. As DNA, the CDR3 is TGTGCCAGCAGCCTTAGCGTATGGGGGTCTAATGGCTACACCTTC. As protein: CASSLSVWGSNGYTF.

This clonotype was picked up a small number of times. The V call is TRBV27, the J call TRBJ2-3, with TRBD2 as a possible D gene (7 bases). V shed 6 bases and J shed 6 bases, with 22 bases lying between them. Germline V gene data show CDR1 as MNHEY and CDR2 as SMNVEV (reference sequence). The CDR3 is made up of 16 amino acids. This CDR3 is CASRPWEGLRGDTQYF. CDR3 sequence (DNA): TGTGCCAGCAGGCCGTGGGAGGGCCTAAGGGGGGATACGCAGTATTTT.

The chain employs TRBV7-9 and TRBJ2-3; D ambiguous. Germline CDR1 SEHNR, CDR2 FQNEAQ (reference sequence). V was pared by 5 bases and J by 5 bases, with 14 bases between. The CDR3 totals 14 residues. CDR3 sequence: CASSPELRGDTQYF. CDR3 nucleotides: TGTGCCAGCAGCCCCGAACTTCGAGGAGATACGCAGTATTTT.

This clonotype was found a few times. This rearrangement joins TRBV7-2 to TRBJ2-7; 9 bases align to TRBD2. The J segment lost 5 bases and the V segment lost 3 bases, leaving 11 bases of the junction unmatched. The CDR3 is made up of 16 amino acids. Per the germline V gene, CDR1 is SGHTA and CDR2 is FQGNSA. CDR3: CASSLIPREGPDEQYF. The CDR3 DNA is TGTGCCAGCAGCTTGATTCCGCGGGAGGGCCCCGACGAGCAGTACTTC.

This clonotype was counted ten times or more. This chain uses TRBV7-2 with TRBJ2-3, with D possibly being TRBD2 (7 bases). Germline V gene sequence: CDR1 SGHTA, CDR2 FQGNSA. This CDR3 comprises 16 residues. V was clipped by 7 bases and J by 5 bases, with 22 bases between them. The CDR3 is CASTQDPRGAEDTQYF. The CDR3 DNA follows: TGTGCCAGCACCCAGGATCCCCGGGGGGCGGAAGATACGCAGTATTTT.

This chain uses TRBV15 with TRBJ1-2; no clear D gene. V lost 3 bases, J lost 1 base, and 12 bases lay in between. Germline V gene sequence: CDR1 LNHNV, CDR2 YYDKDF (reference sequence). This CDR3 is built from 15 residues. The CDR3 reads CATSRSRSVNYGYTF. Here the CDR3 DNA reads TGTGCCACCAGCAGGTCCCGGAGTGTTAACTATGGCTACACCTTC.

This clonotype was seen a handful of times. V and J are TRBV28 and TRBJ2-7; TRBD1 aligns across 11 bases. Germline V gene lookup returns CDR1 MDHEN and CDR2 SYDVKM. The CDR3 is 19 amino acids. J lost 1 base, V lost 4 bases, and 15 bases had no gene match. The CDR3 nucleotides read TGTGCCAGCAGTTCGCCTATTCCCTCCGGGACAGGGGGTTCCTACGAGCAGTACTTC. Translation gives CASSSPIPSGTGGSYEQYF.

The table lists this clonotype with a few counts. The chain couples TRBV19 to TRBJ1-4; D remains unclear. Germline CDR1 is LNHDA and CDR2 is SQIVND (reference sequence). V lost 4 bases and J lost 8, with 2 bases in between. The CDR3 spans 10 residues. The CDR3: CASSNEKLFF. The CDR3 DNA reads as TGTGCCAGTAGTAACGAAAAACTGTTTTTT.

There are a few counts of this clonotype. The chain is built from TRBV29-1 and TRBJ2-1; D may be TRBD2 (6 bases). Germline CDR1 is SQVTM and CDR2 is ANQGSEA. This CDR3 contains 17 residues. V lost 3 bases to trimming and J lost 0 bases, with 18 bases between them. The CDR3 DNA reads TGCAGCGTTGACTTTGGGTTTAGCGGATCCTCCTACAATGAGCAGTTCTTC. Residues: CSVDFGFSGSSYNEQFF.

The rearrangement joins TRBV5-4 to TRBJ2-1, with 9 bases that match TRBD2. The CDR3 is 15 amino acids. J was trimmed by 6 bases and V by 2 bases; bases with no gene match: 6. Germline lookup yields CDR1 SGHNT and CDR2 YYREEE (reference sequence). CDR3 sequence (DNA): TGTGCCAGCAGCTTAAAGCGGGAGGCCCTCAATGAGCAGTTCTTC. It yields the protein CASSLKREALNEQFF.

The V call is TRBV19, the J call TRBJ1-1; D gene ambiguous. Germline loops: CDR1 LNHDA, CDR2 SQIVND (reference sequence). The V gene lost 4 bases and the J gene lost 7 bases, with 10 bases spanning the gap. This CDR3 region has 12 residues. The CDR3 region is CASSTGSIEAFF. The DNA for the CDR3 is TGTGCCAGTAGTACAGGCTCCATTGAAGCTTTCTTT.

This clonotype was seen more than once but under ten times. The V gene is TRBV6-2 or TRBV6-3, the J gene TRBJ2-1; either TRBD1 or TRBD2 may fit D (5 bases each). The V and J ends lost 2 bases and 4 bases respectively, with 15 bases between them. The CDR3 runs to 16 residues. Germline V gene data show CDR1 as MNHEY and CDR2 as SVGEGT. The chain's CDR3 is CASSYPHWGLYNEQFF. CDR3 DNA sequence: TGTGCCAGCAGTTACCCGCACTGGGGGTTATACAATGAGCAGTTCTTC.

This clonotype was recorded at least ten times. The chain carries TRBV28 and TRBJ1-5; no firm D call. CDR1 is MDHEN and CDR2 is SYDVKM in the germline V gene. The CDR3 contains 15 residues. V shed 3 bases and J shed 0 bases, with 9 bases lying between them. CDR3 region: CASSFPGPSNQPQHF. CDR3 in DNA: TGTGCCAGCAGTTTCCCAGGACCTAGCAATCAGCCCCAGCATTTT.

This chain connects TRBV7-2 to TRBJ2-4, with D perhaps given as TRBD1 or TRBD2 (5 bases each). The CDR3 covers 17 residues. The germline V gene has CDR1 SGHTA and CDR2 FQGNSA. V was trimmed by 1 base and J by 1 base, leaving 14 bases between them. The CDR3 region has the DNA TGTGCCAGCAGCTTAGGACGGGGCCTCGGGGCCAAAAACATTCAGTACTTC. Its translation is CASSLGRGLGAKNIQYF.

J is TRBJ2-3 and V is TRBV7-2; D is possibly TRBD2 (5 bases). The CDR3 extends over 15 amino acids. Germline V gives CDR1 SGHTA, CDR2 FQGNSA. Between the trimmed V and J ends, which lost 2 bases and 4 bases, there was a span of 13 bases. The CDR3 DNA sequence: TGTGCCAGCAGCTTAACCGGAGGTGGGGCAGATACGCAGTATTTT. Translated: CASSLTGGGADTQYF.

This chain joins TRBV6-2 or TRBV6-3 and TRBJ2-3; TRBD2 matches at 8 bases. The CDR3 is 16 amino acids. V lost 8 bases and J lost 2; bases outside the gene matches: 12. Per the germline V gene, CDR1 is MNHEY and CDR2 is SVGEGT. The CDR3: CASGILLAENTDTQYF. In DNA form, the CDR3 reads TGTGCCAGCGGAATATTACTAGCGGAAAACACAGATACGCAGTATTTT.

The CDR3 bases are TGTGCCAGCATCCGTCCGGCGGGAGGAACCCACGAGCAGTACTTC. It translates to CASIRPAGGTHEQYF. The V and J genes are TRBV11-2 and TRBJ2-7, with 8 bases matching TRBD2. The germline gives CDR1 SGHAT, CDR2 FQNNGV. V lost 7 bases to trimming and J lost 5 bases; unmatched junction nucleotides: 13. This CDR3 is 15 amino acids long.

This clonotype was recorded a few times. V gene TRBV20-1 combines with J gene TRBJ2-3; TRBD2 matches 11 bases. CDR1 is DFQATT, CDR2 SNEGSKA, per germline (reference sequence). The CDR3 covers 18 residues. Germline trimming cut 0 bases from V and 6 bases from J; bases unmatched to any gene: 14. The CDR3 region is CSARDLALAGGPPDTQYF. In DNA, the CDR3 is TGCAGTGCTAGAGATCTAGCCCTAGCGGGGGGTCCCCCGGATACGCAGTATTTT.

This sequence joins TRBV6-2 or TRBV6-3 and TRBJ2-1; 8 nucleotides align to TRBD2. Trimming cost V 0 bases and J 4 bases; bases outside gene matches: 2. The CDR3 is made up of 15 amino acids. The germline gives CDR1 MNHEY, CDR2 SVGEGT. CDR3 nucleotides: TGTGCCAGCAGTTACTCAGTAGCGGGATACAATGAGCAGTTCTTC. Translated, it gives CASSYSVAGYNEQFF.

This clonotype turned up a few times. The CDR3: CASSSGTTGVQYF. CDR3 DNA sequence: TGTGCCAGCAGCTCGGGGACCACGGGGGTGCAGTATTTT. This rearrangement joins TRBV7-6 to TRBJ2-3; D may be TRBD2 (6 bases). Germline V gene data show CDR1 as SGHVS and CDR2 as FNYEAQ. The CDR3 contains 13 residues. Trimming left V 4 bases short and J 11 bases short, with 16 bases between.

The V call is TRBV19, the J call TRBJ2-1; 9 bases align to TRBD2. Per the germline V gene, CDR1 is LNHDA and CDR2 is SQIVND (reference sequence). The CDR3 contains 17 residues. After removal of 5 bases from V and 4 bases from J, the junction contained 12 bases not matched to a gene. CDR3 DNA: TGTGCCAGTAGTTACAGACTAGCGGCGAACCTGTACAATGAGCAGTTCTTC. It translates to CASSYRLAANLYNEQFF.